This paragraph reports one TCR beta chain. Recruitment covered fewer than 25 US areas and drew participants whose ages spanned roughly 18 to 100 years. Which cohort a participant joined came from the clinical history participants gave. Methods used by the authors: Counts of nucleated cells, estimated from reference gene primer amplification, were obtained. The method was immunoSEQ multiplex PCR; TCRdb's version includes in-frame clones alone and lacks a portion of them. Clonal size and the V and J genes are those of that table, whereas D and trimming came from the DNA. The sample lists roughly 330,000 clones; approximately 88% were seen once. The data originate from a study of blood T cell repertoires in COVID-19. About the research overall: Sources were T cells, B-cell-depleted T cells, or PBMCs; the material itself was cDNA or gDNA.

The TCR was taken from a man aged 30-40 years who had recovered from COVID-19. Material for sequencing was PBMCs or T cells enriched from blood (not recorded which).

The CDR3 is CASGLQVGRGGNTEAFF. CDR3 in DNA: TGCGCCAGCGGCCTCCAGGTAGGCCGCGGGGGGAACACTGAAGCTTTCTTT. The V gene is TRBV4-1, the J gene TRBJ1-1; tentatively, D is TRBD1 (5 bases). The V gene lost 8 bases and the J gene lost 1 base, with 23 bases spanning the gap. Germline CDR1 MGHRA, CDR2 YSYEKL. The CDR3 is 17 amino acids.